The 17 T cell receptor beta chains below all came from one sample that was sequenced in a study of beta chain features in type 1 diabetes. cDNA synthesis used the whole RNA isolate, giving expressed TCRB sequences. Using immunoSEQ multiplex PCR, the repertoire was profiled, and TCRdb retains in-frame clones only, with some absent. The data contain 200,000 to 250,000 clones, roughly two thirds of them singletons. Source material: naive CD4+ T cells from blood. Receptors originate from a young man in good health.

The table lists this clone with a few counts. The chain employs TRBV7-8 and TRBJ2-7; 8 bases are shared with TRBD1. The V gene's germline CDR1 is SGHVS and CDR2 FQNEAQ. This CDR3 comprises 12 residues. V shed 8 bases and J 3 bases; nucleotides not matched to a gene: 3. The CDR3: CASGQGYYEQYF. DNA for the CDR3: TGTGCCAGCGGACAGGGATACTACGAGCAGTACTTC.

The CDR3 region is CSVTFTHSYNEQFF. The CDR3 DNA sequence: TGCAGCGTTACATTCACTCATTCCTACAATGAGCAGTTCTTC. The chain carries TRBV29-1 and TRBJ2-1; unclear D gene. The V gene's germline CDR1 is SQVTM and CDR2 ANQGSEA. Trimming cost V 5 bases and J 1 base, with 12 bases left between them. The CDR3 length is 14 residues.

This rearrangement joins TRBV18 to TRBJ2-7; D remains ambiguous. Trimming cost V 1 base and J 0 bases, with 13 bases left between them. The CDR3 loop spans 16 amino acids. CDR1 and CDR2 (germline): KGHSH, LQKENI. CDR3 protein: CASSPRQQRSSYEQYF. CDR3 sequence (DNA): TGTGCCAGCTCACCACGGCAACAGAGGAGCTCCTACGAGCAGTACTTC.

The rearrangement links TRBV29-1 to TRBJ2-1; a possible D gene is TRBD1 (5 bases). V dropped 5 bases and J dropped 3 bases, with 8 bases sitting between them. Per the germline V gene, CDR1 is SQVTM and CDR2 is ANQGSEA. The CDR3 loop spans 12 amino acids. DNA for the CDR3: TGCAGCGTTATACAGGACTACAATGAGCAGTTCTTC. Its protein product is CSVIQDYNEQFF.

The genes are TRBV30 and TRBJ2-2; TRBD2 aligns across 9 bases. Germline loops: CDR1 GTSNPN, CDR2 SVGIG (reference sequence). This CDR3 spans 14 amino acids. With V trimmed by 0 bases and J by 4 bases, 0 bases remained unmatched. This CDR3 reads CAWSVLAGTGELFF. The CDR3, as DNA: TGTGCCTGGAGTGTACTAGCGGGCACCGGGGAGCTGTTTTTT.

V and J are TRBV4-2 and TRBJ2-3; no clear D gene. Per the germline V gene, CDR1 is LGHNA and CDR2 is YNFKEQ. This CDR3 contains 14 residues. V lost 2 bases and J lost 2, with 8 bases in between. CDR3 protein: CASSQNRITDTQYF. The DNA of the CDR3 is TGTGCCAGCAGCCAAAATAGGATCACAGATACGCAGTATTTT.

This chain connects TRBV25-1 to TRBJ2-1; D unclear. Germline values: CDR1 MGHDK, CDR2 SYGVNS. Trimming cost V 3 bases and J 9 bases, with 6 bases left between them. This CDR3 is 11 amino acids long. The CDR3 DNA reads TGTGCCAGCAGTGAGACGTTTGAGCAGTTCTTC. Translation gives CASSETFEQFF.

The chain couples TRBV6-6 to TRBJ2-3; 8 positions agree with TRBD2. The CDR3 runs 14 residues. V was pared by 6 bases and J by 3 bases, with 5 bases of the junction left unmatched. CDR1 is MNHNY and CDR2 is SVGAGI in the germline V gene (reference sequence). CDR3 region: CASRTGGTTDTQYF. Written as DNA, the CDR3 is TGTGCCAGCAGGACGGGGGGGACGACAGATACGCAGTATTTT.

This chain links TRBV30 with TRBJ2-3; no clear D. With 4 bases removed from V and 4 bases from J, the gap between germline ends came to 18 bases. The germline CDR1 and CDR2 sequences are GTSNPN and SVGIG (reference sequence). CDR3 length: 15 residues. The CDR3 nucleotides are TGTGCCTGGAACCGCGGATTGGTAGAGGCAGATACGCAGTATTTT. Translated: CAWNRGLVEADTQYF.

The chain employs TRBV6-5 and TRBJ2-7; D call uncertain. V dropped 2 bases and J dropped 2 bases, with 10 bases sitting between them. Looked up from germline, CDR1 is MNHEY and CDR2 is SVGAGI. This CDR3 comprises 14 residues. This CDR3 is CASSYGRATYEQYF. In nucleotides, the CDR3 is TGTGCCAGCAGTTACGGTAGGGCCACCTACGAGCAGTACTTC.

V and J are TRBV7-9 and TRBJ2-3, with 8 bases fitting TRBD1. The ends lost 6 bases at V and 5 bases at J; junction bases unmatched: 4. The CDR3 extends over 13 amino acids. Germline V gene sequence: CDR1 SEHNR, CDR2 FQNEAQ (reference sequence). CDR3 bases: TGTGCCAGCAGGCCGACAGGGGTAGATACGCAGTATTTT. This codes for CASRPTGVDTQYF.

This chain connects TRBV5-1 to TRBJ2-5; 7 bases align to TRBD1. Germline loops: CDR1 SGHRS, CDR2 YFSETQ. The CDR3 covers 14 residues. V lost 5 bases, J lost 1 base, and 5 bases stayed unmatched. DNA of the CDR3: TGCGCCAGCAGGCGTTGGACAGGCCAAGAGACCCAGTACTTC. This sequence encodes CASRRWTGQETQYF. The whole variable domain, remainder taken from reference TRBV5-1 and TRBJ2-5, is KAGVTQTPRYLIKTRGQQVTLSCSPISGHRSVSWYQQTPGQGLQFLFEYFSETQRNKGNFPGRFSGRQFSNSRSEMNVSTLELGDSALYLCASRRWTGQETQYFGPGTRLLVL.

The genes are TRBV29-1 and TRBJ2-2; the D gene could be TRBD1 or TRBD2 (5 bases each). The CDR3 is 12 residues long. The germline V and J ends were trimmed by 6 bases and 5 bases, with 10 bases remaining between them. Looked up from germline, CDR1 is SQVTM and CDR2 is ANQGSEA. The CDR3 DNA sequence: TGCAGCGTGGGAGAGGGGACCGGGGAGCTGTTTTTT. This encodes CSVGEGTGELFF.

About this clone itself: Other DNA sequences in this specimen translate into the identical CDR3. The chain joins TRBV7-9 to TRBJ2-7, with D possibly called TRBD1 or TRBD2 (5 bases each). This CDR3 spans 14 amino acids. V was cut by 1 base and J by 2 bases, with 9 bases left in between. Germline CDR1 reads SEHNR; CDR2 reads FQNEAQ (reference sequence). CDR3 amino acids: CASSLGGVPYEQYF. The CDR3 coding sequence is TGTGCCAGCAGCTTAGGAGGGGTCCCCTACGAGCAGTACTTC.

As for this clone: Other DNA sequences within the sample encode an identical CDR3. The chain combines TRBV30 with TRBJ1-5; perhaps TRBD1 as D (5 bases). Per the germline V gene, CDR1 is GTSNPN and CDR2 is SVGIG (reference sequence). The CDR3 covers 12 residues. Deletions cut 2 bases from V and 5 bases from J, with 7 bases between. The CDR3 DNA reads as TGTGCCTGGAGTACGGGGGATCAGCCCCAGCATTTT. It yields the protein CAWSTGDQPQHF.

V is TRBV29-1 and J is TRBJ2-1; TRBD2 matches at 11 bases. Per germline, CDR1 SQVTM and CDR2 ANQGSEA. Germline trimming cut 4 bases from V and 6 bases from J; bases unmatched to any gene: 2. The CDR3 is 13 residues long. The CDR3: CSVVAGGFNEQFF. For the CDR3, the DNA is TGCAGCGTTGTAGCGGGAGGGTTCAATGAGCAGTTCTTC.

This clone was seen more than once but under ten times. This chain uses TRBV30 with TRBJ1-2; no firm D call. Trimming pared 0 bases from V and 6 bases from J, leaving 5 bases between. Germline loops: CDR1 GTSNPN, CDR2 SVGIG (reference sequence). The CDR3 has 11 amino acids. CDR3 DNA sequence: TGTGCCTGGAGTGTTGAGAATGGCTACACCTTC. Amino acid sequence: CAWSVENGYTF.